The next 17 T cell receptor beta chains were all read from a single sample in a study of cytomegalovirus exposure and HLA in healthy donors. The PCR contained 60 Vbeta and 13 Jbeta primers. Measured with immunoSEQ multiplex PCR; TCRdb has only the in-frame clones, and not every one. The sample consists of 100,000 to 150,000 clones, about 73% of them appearing once. The sample taken for sequencing was PBMCs. The receptors shown here come from a woman in her thirties or forties in good health and CMV-seropositive.

V usage is TRBV14 and J usage is TRBJ2-7, with a tentative D call TRBD2 (6 bases). Trimming cost V 2 bases and J 4 bases, with 15 bases left between them. From germline, CDR1 is SGHDN and CDR2 FVKESK. CDR3 length: 15 residues. DNA for the CDR3: TGTGCCAGCAGCCAACAACCGGGACTCACATACGAGCAGTACTTC. Amino acids: CASSQQPGLTYEQYF.

This clone was found a few times. This chain links TRBV10-3 with TRBJ1-2; TRBD1 matches 7 bases. Germline-derived CDR1 and CDR2 are ENHRY and SYGVKD. The J segment lost 4 bases and the V segment lost 7 bases, leaving 6 bases of the junction unmatched. The CDR3 loop spans 13 amino acids. The CDR3 nucleotides are TGTGCCATCACTCACCGGGACAGCTATGGCTACACCTTC. This encodes CAITHRDSYGYTF.

V usage is TRBV27 and J usage is TRBJ2-5; D is possibly TRBD2 (5 bases). The CDR3 is made up of 13 amino acids. V lost 3 bases to trimming and J lost 3 bases, with 8 bases between them. Germline loops: CDR1 MNHEY, CDR2 SMNVEV (reference sequence). CDR3 coding DNA: TGTGCCAGCAGTTTCCGAGGGAAAGAGACCCAGTACTTC. Amino acids: CASSFRGKETQYF.

The chain uses TRBV19 and TRBJ1-2; D perhaps matches TRBD1 (6 bases). CDR3 length: 12 amino acids. Trimming took 5 bases from V and 14 from J, leaving 18 bases between them. Germline loops: CDR1 LNHDA, CDR2 SQIVND (reference sequence). The CDR3 sequence is CASSARTVKITF. DNA of the CDR3: TGTGCCAGTAGTGCGCGGACAGTCAAGATAACCTTC.

CDR3 protein: CASSPTPGETQYF. The CDR3 DNA reads TGTGCCAGCAGCCCTACCCCCGGGGAGACCCAGTACTTC. The chain recombines TRBV7-6 with TRBJ2-5; no clear D. Germline lookup yields CDR1 SGHVS and CDR2 FNYEAQ. V shed 5 bases and J shed 5 bases, with 12 bases lying between them. The CDR3 spans 13 residues. Full variable domain (missing parts from reference TRBV7-6 and TRBJ2-5): GAGVSQSPRYKVTKRGQDVALRCDPISGHVSLYWYRQALGQGPEFLTYFNYEAQQDKSGLPNDRFSAERPEGSISTLTIQRTEQRDSAMYRCASSPTPGETQYFGPGTRLLVL.

The chain combines TRBV5-1 with TRBJ2-5; no clear D gene. The germline gives CDR1 SGHRS, CDR2 YFSETQ. The V and J ends lost 0 bases and 4 bases respectively, with 16 bases between them. This CDR3 region has 16 residues. The CDR3 DNA follows: TGCGCCAGCAGCTTGGTGGGTCAGGCGAAAGTAGAGACCCAGTACTTC. Its translation is CASSLVGQAKVETQYF.

The CDR3 DNA sequence: TGTGCCAGCAGCTACAGGGCAAATGAGCAGTTCTTC. This sequence encodes CASSYRANEQFF. V usage is TRBV27 and J usage is TRBJ2-1, with D possibly matching TRBD1 (6 bases). This CDR3 region has 12 residues. Germline CDR1 reads MNHEY; CDR2 reads SMNVEV (reference sequence). V dropped 6 bases and J dropped 7 bases, with 10 bases sitting between them.

This sequence joins TRBV18 and TRBJ2-5; D ambiguous. Trimming pared 1 base from V and 1 base from J, leaving 10 bases between. The germline V gene has CDR1 KGHSH and CDR2 LQKENI. This CDR3 spans 15 amino acids. CDR3 region: CASSPQKHAQETQYF. Here the CDR3 DNA reads TGTGCCAGCTCACCACAGAAGCATGCCCAAGAGACCCAGTACTTC.

The chain employs TRBV30 and TRBJ2-1; 10 bases line up with TRBD2. The CDR3 has 17 amino acids. Germline values: CDR1 GTSNPN, CDR2 SVGIG (reference sequence). Germline trimming cut 5 bases from V and 1 base from J; bases unmatched to any gene: 11. Here the CDR3 reads CAWSPGLATGSYNEQFF. The CDR3 DNA reads as TGTGCCTGGTCTCCGGGACTAGCGACGGGGTCCTACAATGAGCAGTTCTTC.

This sequence joins TRBV15 and TRBJ2-7, with no clear D. CDR3 size: 18 residues. CDR1 is LNHNV and CDR2 is YYDKDF in the germline V gene (reference sequence). The V end was cut by 0 bases, the J end by 1 base, with 19 bases between. Here the CDR3 DNA reads TGTGCCACCAGCAGAGATTGGGCTAAGCACTCGTCATCCTACGAGCAGTACTTC. Residues: CATSRDWAKHSSSYEQYF. Looking up the rest from reference TRBV15 and TRBJ2-7 gives the full variable domain: DAMVIQNPRYQVTQFGKPVTLSCSQTLNHNVMYWYQQKSSQAPKLLFHYYDKDFNNEADTPDNFQSRRPNTSFCFLDIRSPGLGDTAMYLCATSRDWAKHSSSYEQYFGPGTRLTVT.

This clone was picked up one time. The rearrangement links TRBV30 to TRBJ2-1; D may be TRBD1 (5 bases). Trimming took off 1 base at V and 6 bases at J, with 10 bases between the two ends. CDR1 GTSNPN and CDR2 SVGIG come from the germline V gene (reference sequence). This CDR3 contains 13 residues. This chain's CDR3 is CAWSAIQVNEQFF. Here the CDR3 DNA reads TGTGCCTGGAGTGCTATACAGGTCAATGAGCAGTTCTTC.

In DNA, the CDR3 is TGTGCCACGCGGAGGAGGGGAACTAATGAAAAACTGTTTTTT. Protein product: CATRRRGTNEKLFF. The V gene is TRBV15, the J gene TRBJ1-4; a possible D gene is TRBD1 (5 bases). CDR3 length: 14 amino acids. Trimming took 9 bases from V and 1 from J, leaving 12 bases between them. The germline gives CDR1 LNHNV, CDR2 YYDKDF (reference sequence).

The chain uses TRBV5-1 and TRBJ2-5, with 7 positions matching TRBD2. The CDR3 has 14 amino acids. The germline gives CDR1 SGHRS, CDR2 YFSETQ. With 4 bases clipped from V and 4 bases from J, the junction kept 7 bases outside the gene matches. CDR3 protein: CASSPEGRGETQYF. CDR3 in DNA: TGCGCCAGCAGCCCGGAAGGGAGGGGAGAGACCCAGTACTTC.

The chain couples TRBV5-1 to TRBJ1-2; 8 bases agree with TRBD1. CDR1 and CDR2 from the germline V gene are SGHRS and YFSETQ. The ends lost 6 bases at V and 8 bases at J; junction bases unmatched: 15. This CDR3 is 15 amino acids long. CDR3 sequence (DNA): TGCGCCAGCACCAGAGGTCAGGGGGCCGATCGGGGCTACACCTTC. This codes for CASTRGQGADRGYTF.

The V call is TRBV28, the J call TRBJ1-1; D unclear. V was shortened by 3 bases and J by 6 bases, with 8 bases between the two germline ends. Looked up from germline, CDR1 is MDHEN and CDR2 is SYDVKM. The CDR3 totals 12 residues. In DNA, the CDR3 is TGTGCCAGCAGTTTTCGGAGGGCTGAAGCTTTCTTT. Amino acids: CASSFRRAEAFF.

This clone was detected only once. The V and J genes are TRBV7-6 and TRBJ2-1; 12 nucleotides align to TRBD1. V lost 1 base to trimming and J lost 6 bases; unmatched junction nucleotides: 13. From germline, CDR1 is SGHVS and CDR2 FNYEAQ. The CDR3 runs to 19 residues. The CDR3 reads CASSLVAGTGGARGNEQFF. DNA of the CDR3: TGTGCCAGCAGCTTAGTGGCGGGGACAGGGGGCGCAAGGGGCAATGAGCAGTTCTTC.

The chain joins TRBV19 to TRBJ1-1; D ambiguous. Trimming took 10 bases from V and 1 from J, leaving 10 bases between them. CDR1 LNHDA and CDR2 SQIVND come from the germline V gene (reference sequence). The CDR3 totals 12 residues. In nucleotides, the CDR3 is TGTGCCACCTCTTCCCCGAACACTGAAGCTTTCTTT. Protein: CATSSPNTEAFF.